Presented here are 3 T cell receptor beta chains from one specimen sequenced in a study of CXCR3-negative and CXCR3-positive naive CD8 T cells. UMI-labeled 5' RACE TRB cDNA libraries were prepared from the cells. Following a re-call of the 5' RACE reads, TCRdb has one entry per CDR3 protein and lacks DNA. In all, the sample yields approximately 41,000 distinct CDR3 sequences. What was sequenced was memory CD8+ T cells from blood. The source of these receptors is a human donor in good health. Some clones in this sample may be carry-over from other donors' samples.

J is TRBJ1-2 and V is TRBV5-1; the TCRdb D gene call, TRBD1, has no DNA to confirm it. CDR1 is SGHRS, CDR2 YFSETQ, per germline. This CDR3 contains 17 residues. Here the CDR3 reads CASSPAPGTGTFYGYTF.

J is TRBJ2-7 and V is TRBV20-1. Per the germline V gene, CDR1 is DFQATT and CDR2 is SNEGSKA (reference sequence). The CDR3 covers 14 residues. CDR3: CSVGTDSTTYEQYF.

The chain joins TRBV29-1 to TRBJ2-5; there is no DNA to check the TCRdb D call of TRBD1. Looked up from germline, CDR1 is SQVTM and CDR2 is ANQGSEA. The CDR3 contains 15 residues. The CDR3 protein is CSVEGGSRALETQYF. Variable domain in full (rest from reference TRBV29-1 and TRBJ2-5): SAVISQKPSRDICQRGTSLTIQCQVDSQVTMMFWYRQQPGQSLTLIATANQGSEATYESGFVIDKFPISRPNLTFSTLTVSNMSPEDSSIYLCSVEGGSRALETQYFGPGTRLLVL.